This passage covers 14 T cell receptor beta chains from one sample sequenced in a study of control samples from healthy donors and cancer patients. Sequencing used immunoSEQ multiplex PCR; TCRdb keeps in-frame clones, though not all of them. This table has 150,000 to 200,000 clones, about 86% appearing once. The sample comprised blood. Source of these receptors: a woman aged 25-40 years in good health.

The chain employs TRBV10-2 and TRBJ2-2; D gene ambiguous. The CDR3 spans 11 residues. Trimming left V 7 bases short and J 2 bases short, with 2 bases between. CDR1 and CDR2 (germline): WSHSY, SAAADI. In DNA form, the CDR3 reads TGCGCCAGCATTAACACCGGGGAGCTGTTTTTT. Amino acids: CASINTGELFF.

The CDR3 region is CASSPAHLRTGGLRGYTF. In DNA form, the CDR3 reads TGTGCCAGCAGTCCGGCCCACCTTCGGACAGGGGGTTTAAGGGGCTACACCTTC. This chain joins TRBV27 and TRBJ1-2; TRBD1 aligns across 10 bases. Germline V CDR1 and CDR2: MNHEY, SMNVEV (reference sequence). This CDR3 has 18 residues. V lost 5 bases, J lost 8 bases, and 20 bases stayed unmatched.

V and J are TRBV5-4 and TRBJ2-7, with 7 bases matching TRBD1. This CDR3 is built from 15 residues. V lost 0 bases, J lost 1 base, and 4 bases stayed unmatched. Germline lookup yields CDR1 SGHNT and CDR2 YYREEE (reference sequence). The CDR3 reads CASSLEGARSYEQYF. Here the CDR3 DNA reads TGTGCCAGCAGCTTGGAGGGGGCAAGGTCCTACGAGCAGTACTTC.

The chain recombines TRBV5-8 with TRBJ2-1; D is ambiguous. The germline V gene encodes CDR1 SGHTS and CDR2 YDEGEE. This CDR3 is 12 amino acids long. The V and J ends lost 2 bases and 2 bases respectively, with 2 bases between them. As DNA, the CDR3 is TGTGCCAGCAGCTTCCCCTACAATGAGCAGTTCTTC. Its translation: CASSFPYNEQFF. Together with reference TRBV5-8 and TRBJ2-1, the CDR3 gives the full variable domain: EAGVTQSPTHLIKTRGQQATLRCSPISGHTSVYWYQQALGLGLQFLLWYDEGEERNRGNFPPRFSGRQFPNYSSELNVNALELEDSALYLCASSFPYNEQFFGPGTRLTVL.

The gene calls are TRBV5-1 and TRBJ2-1; D is ambiguous. Trimming removed 4 bases from V and 0 bases from J, with 14 bases in between. This CDR3 contains 16 residues. CDR1 and CDR2 from the germline V gene are SGHRS and YFSETQ. DNA of the CDR3: TGCGCCAGCAGCACCTCAGGCCTTAGCTCCTACAATGAGCAGTTCTTC. Its protein is CASSTSGLSSYNEQFF.

Only one count was recorded for this clone. The V and J genes are TRBV28 and TRBJ1-2, with 8 nucleotides matching TRBD1. Germline V CDR1 and CDR2: MDHEN, SYDVKM. The trim removed 2 bases at V and 8 bases at J, leaving 7 bases unmatched. This CDR3 region has 14 residues. This CDR3 reads CASSLAGTGFGYTF. Written as DNA, the CDR3 is TGTGCCAGCAGTTTAGCTGGGACAGGCTTCGGCTACACCTTC.

The chain employs TRBV15 and TRBJ2-1; no firm D call. V dropped 0 bases and J dropped 0 bases, with 12 bases sitting between them. CDR3 length: 17 amino acids. Germline V gene sequence: CDR1 LNHNV, CDR2 YYDKDF (reference sequence). The CDR3 nucleotides read TGTGCCACCAGCAGAGATCGGGTGGTAATCTCCTACAATGAGCAGTTCTTC. It specifies CATSRDRVVISYNEQFF.

The rearrangement links TRBV29-1 to TRBJ2-7, with TRBD1 as a possible D gene (5 bases). The CDR3 has 12 residues. Deletions cut 4 bases from V and 3 bases from J, with 10 bases between. CDR1 SQVTM and CDR2 ANQGSEA come from the germline V gene. This CDR3 is CSVGGRYYEQYF. The CDR3 DNA reads TGCAGCGTTGGGGGCCGATACTACGAGCAGTACTTC.

V is TRBV27 and J is TRBJ2-3; D remains unclear. Germline loops: CDR1 MNHEY, CDR2 SMNVEV (reference sequence). The V gene lost 8 bases and the J gene lost 1 base, with 10 bases spanning the gap. This CDR3 is built from 13 residues. The CDR3 DNA is TGTGCCAGCCTGCGGTGGGGCACAGATACGCAGTATTTT. The encoded protein is CASLRWGTDTQYF.

The V and J genes are TRBV14 and TRBJ1-3, with D hard to call. V was pared by 0 bases and J by 0 bases, with 6 bases between. This CDR3 contains 15 residues. CDR1 and CDR2 (germline): SGHDN, FVKESK. The CDR3: CASSQEKVSGNTIYF. The CDR3 nucleotides are TGTGCCAGCAGCCAAGAAAAGGTCTCTGGAAACACCATATATTTT. Drawing the rest from reference TRBV14 and TRBJ1-3, the complete variable domain is EAGVTQFPSHSVIEKGQTVTLRCDPISGHDNLYWYRRVMGKEIKFLLHFVKESKQDESGMPNNRFLAERTGGTYSTLKVQPAELEDSGVYFCASSQEKVSGNTIYFGEGSWLTVV.

Ten or more counts support this clone. J is TRBJ2-1 and V is TRBV6-1; TRBD1 might be the D (5 bases). V was trimmed by 3 bases and J by 3 bases, leaving 6 bases between them. There are 13 residues in the CDR3. Germline V gives CDR1 MNHNS, CDR2 SASEGT. CDR3 coding DNA: TGTGCCAGCAGTGACAGGGACTACAATGAGCAGTTCTTC. It encodes CASSDRDYNEQFF.

The genes are TRBV24-1 and TRBJ2-5, with TRBD2 as a possible D gene (5 bases). CDR1 and CDR2 from the germline V gene are KGHDR and SFDVKD. V was pared by 5 bases and J by 5 bases, with 11 bases between. The CDR3 totals 13 residues. In DNA form, the CDR3 reads TGTGCCACCAGTGTCGCGGGTTGGGAGACCCAGTACTTC. Translation gives CATSVAGWETQYF.

The chain has TRBV19 and TRBJ1-2; 7 nucleotides line up with TRBD1. Germline V gene lookup returns CDR1 LNHDA and CDR2 SQIVND (reference sequence). Trimming removed 4 bases from V and 1 base from J; junction bases left unmatched: 3. The CDR3 runs 14 residues. The CDR3 region is CASSRGQLNYGYTF. DNA for the CDR3: TGTGCCAGTAGTAGGGGACAGCTTAACTATGGCTACACCTTC.

This chain uses TRBV6-6 with TRBJ1-1; 8 bases align to TRBD1. The CDR3 has 15 amino acids. V was pared by 9 bases and J by 2 bases, with 11 bases of the junction left unmatched. Looked up from germline, CDR1 is MNHNY and CDR2 is SVGAGI (reference sequence). The CDR3 spells CASIRGQAINTEAFF. The DNA of the CDR3 is TGTGCCAGTATACGGGGACAGGCGATAAACACTGAAGCTTTCTTT.